The clone carrying this T cell receptor beta chain showed up just once. The antigen is undetermined. This entry comes from a study of cytomegalovirus exposure and HLA in healthy donors. Points from the study as a whole: Available immune exposure information was restricted to CMV serostatus only. Cytomegalovirus status, reportedly, was diagnosed with high specificity and sensitivity by the classifier. Accurate prediction of most subjects' HLA-A and HLA-B alleles from TCR beta sequences was reported. Researchers catalogued some 160 TCR beta chains as cytomegalovirus-associated.

A multiplex PCR was run with 60 Vbeta primers and 13 Jbeta primers. Only in-frame clones appear in the TCRdb table, and some are missing; sequencing was by immunoSEQ multiplex PCR. The sample yields some 130,000 clones, about 80% seen once. There are 13 residues in the CDR3. The germline V and J ends were trimmed by 5 bases and 6 bases, with 14 bases remaining between them. Germline-derived CDR1 and CDR2 are SEHNR and FQNEAQ (reference sequence). The source is a woman between 40 and 50 years old in good health and CMV-seronegative. The chain has TRBV7-9 and TRBJ2-7, with a possible D match to TRBD1 (5 bases). The sequencing input was PBMCs. DNA of the CDR3: TGTGCCAGCAGCACAGGTCTTGCAGGCGAGCAGTACTTC. Protein product: CASSTGLAGEQYF.